This T cell receptor beta chain was identified during a study of T cell responses to AZD1222 COVID-19 vaccine (dated by TCRdb to about 2021). With respect to the entire study: A total of approximately 240 trial participants underwent TCR sequencing, of whom about 200 had received two doses of AZD1222 and some 26 had received two doses of the MenACWY control vaccine. Trial participants were enrolled by age into subgroups of 18-55, 56-69 and 70-plus years, and about 150, 27 and 61 TCR-sequenced participants, respectively, were included in these subgroups.

As concerns this clone: Its antigen remains undetermined. No much larger clonotype is one base removed from it; base qualities were not supplied.

The time point label of this sample denotes: about 28 days (+/-7) after the second vaccine dose. AZD1222 recipients whose second dose came at about 4 weeks and those whose second dose came at about 12 weeks were combined into one group, since spike-specific TCR depth and breadth did not differ between the two schedules. Vaccinee samples were obtained from the UK trials COV001 and COV002, which included a single-blind randomized controlled phase 2/3 trial of AZD1222 (ChAdOx1 nCoV-19) in healthy adults. Trial participant PBMC samples were collected at day 0 and day 28 after the second dose for TCRbeta chain sequencing. The research as a whole found: Reportedly, almost half of the unique spike-specific TCRs recognized epitopes lying outside the regions that are mutated in the B.1.351 and B.1.1.7 variants. Because no day 14 peak-response samples were available, the repertoires could be characterized only after the peak T cell response. In the small 56-69-year group, the increase in depth fell short of significance, most likely because of low power. Participants were mostly white British and included more females than males, and it was suggested by the authors that clonal diversity may have been underestimated. Conclusions about previously exposed vaccinees are limited, since just 6 or 7 AZD1222 recipients were seropositive for SARS-CoV-2 at baseline. After two AZD1222 doses, both the breadth and the depth of spike-specific TCRs were significantly higher than at day 0 and than in MenACWY recipients. CD4 TCRs associated with the vaccine covered the entire spike protein, and the dominant responses were in regions 160-218 and 743-854.

The CDR3 regions of human TCRbeta chains were analyzed by immunosequencing. The study's own analysis went as follows. Repertoire TCRs were checked for matches against a reference library of SARS-CoV-2-specific TCRs that had been generated using the MIRA antigen-specificity platform. Breadth was defined as the fraction of unique TCRs that were SARS-CoV-2-associated, and depth was defined as the fraction of total T cells that were SARS-CoV-2-associated. Using the MIRA data, each spike-specific TCR was assigned both to the spike region to which the TCR was reactive and to a CD4 or CD8 class. Log10-transformed breadth and depth values were compared by one-way ANOVA with Sidak's multiple comparisons tests. The table was pulled from immuneACCESS by TCRdb, which kept in-frame rearrangements only. Such tables lose some clones; where checked, under half of the loss comes from unresolved V genes, and the rest has no known cause. D and trimming come from the DNA, and the V and J calls and clone size come from that table. The sample records 170,000 or so clones, 88% of which are singletons. Of the sample, roughly 11% falls within the top ten clones.

Cut back by 5 bases and 0 bases, the V and J ends lie 17 bases apart. The CDR3 contains 16 residues, cysteine and phenylalanine counted. The sequence is cut down to CDR3 DNA, 48 bases in frame from base 1. CDR1 and CDR2 were assigned from the germline V gene (reference sequence) as LNHDA and SQIVND. The sequence derives from an adult who received the AZD1222 COVID-19 vaccine. The input for sequencing was peripheral blood, taken 28 days after the second AZD1222 dose. The sequence joins TRBV19 to TRBJ2-7, with the D gene uncertain. The sequence in DNA is TGTGCCAGTAGTCCATTGGGCCTAAAAGGCTCCTACGAGCAGTACTTC. It encodes CASSPLGLKGSYEQYF.